This T cell receptor (beta chain) was sequenced for a study of cytomegalovirus exposure and HLA in healthy donors. General study points: High specificity and sensitivity for cytomegalovirus status were reported for the classifier.

This clone was observed a few times. Its antigen is still unknown. Produced via immunoSEQ multiplex PCR; TCRdb's table is partial and in-frame only. Among around 170,000 clones listed, 75% to 90% were seen once. Per germline, CDR1 SGHAT and CDR2 FQNNGV. The ends were cut back, 0 bases at V and 0 bases at J, with 8 bases in the middle. The CDR3 sequence is 15 residues long. Sequenced material: PBMCs. This TCR came from a man aged 18-30 years in good health and CMV-seropositive. The chain carries TRBV11-2 and TRBJ1-1; D gene ambiguous. The CDR3 sequence: CASSLDRQVNTEAFF. The CDR3 coding sequence is TGTGCCAGCAGCTTAGATAGGCAGGTGAACACTGAAGCTTTCTTT.